This is a list of T cell receptor beta chains from one sample in a study of metastatic and nonmetastatic thyroid tumors. MiXCR was used by TCRdb to re-call the PCR reads. The table includes more than 10,000 clones, 25% to 35% detected once. Sequences were obtained from tumor tissue. The source of these receptors is a female donor with papillary thyroid cancer or a benign thyroid nodule (not recorded which). Some clones in this sample may be carry-over from other donors' samples. Both conserved end residues are part of each CDR3. The order of the fields is CDR3 protein, CDR3 DNA, clone size, D gene, J gene, V gene. D genes are given only for firm matches. Part of the rows lack a size; the others show once, few, many or a class for expanded clones.

cdr3_aa: CSAYLTGDNSPLHF
cdr3_nt: TGCAGTGCTTATCTGACAGGCGACAATTCACCCCTCCACTTT
clone_size: few
d_call: NA
j_call: TRBJ1-6
v_call: TRBV20-1

cdr3_aa: CSARSPGQGIVEQFF
cdr3_nt: TGCAGTGCTAGATCCCCGGGACAGGGGATCGTGGAGCAGTTCTTC
clone_size: once
d_call: TRBD1
j_call: TRBJ2-1
v_call: TRBV20-1

cdr3_aa: CASSLEGATNEKLFF
cdr3_nt: TGTGCCAGCAGCTTAGAGGGCGCAACTAATGAAAAACTGTTTTTT
clone_size: many
d_call: NA
j_call: TRBJ1-4
v_call: TRBV5-8

cdr3_aa: CASSQESVRLGDGYTF
cdr3_nt: TGTGCCAGCAGCCAAGAATCAGTCCGACTCGGGGATGGCTACACCTTC
clone_size: NA
d_call: NA
j_call: TRBJ1-2
v_call: TRBV4-2

cdr3_aa: CASSATKRPWDEQFF
cdr3_nt: TGTGCCAGCAGTGCCACAAAGCGGCCCTGGGATGAGCAGTTCTTC
clone_size: many
d_call: NA
j_call: TRBJ2-1
v_call: TRBV6-4

cdr3_aa: CASSPGDRDYEQYF
cdr3_nt: TGTGCCAGCAGCCCGGGGGACAGGGACTACGAGCAGTACTTC
clone_size: few
d_call: TRBD1
j_call: TRBJ2-7
v_call: TRBV27

cdr3_aa: CASSVTPGQNYEQYF
cdr3_nt: TGTGCCAGCAGTGTAACTCCGGGACAAAACTACGAGCAGTACTTC
clone_size: medium-sized
d_call: NA
j_call: TRBJ2-7
v_call: TRBV6-1

cdr3_aa: CASSLAARETYEQYF
cdr3_nt: TGCGCCAGCAGCTTGGCCGCCAGGGAGACCTACGAGCAGTACTTC
clone_size: once
d_call: NA
j_call: TRBJ2-7
v_call: TRBV5-1

cdr3_aa: CSATAGQGYDTGELFF
cdr3_nt: TGCAGTGCTACCGCGGGACAGGGGTACGACACCGGGGAGCTGTTTTTT
clone_size: medium-sized
d_call: TRBD1
j_call: TRBJ2-2
v_call: TRBV20-1

cdr3_aa: CAIRRVTKISYEQYF
cdr3_nt: TGTGCCATCAGACGCGTGACTAAAATCTCCTACGAGCAGTACTTC
clone_size: NA
d_call: NA
j_call: TRBJ2-7
v_call: TRBV28

cdr3_aa: CASSFGLAGGPEQFF
cdr3_nt: TGTGCCAGCAGTTTCGGACTAGCGGGAGGGCCTGAGCAGTTCTTC
clone_size: medium-sized
d_call: TRBD2
j_call: TRBJ2-1
v_call: TRBV27

cdr3_aa: CASSSQEPRYEQYF
cdr3_nt: TGTGCCAGCAGTTCCCAAGAGCCTCGCTACGAGCAGTACTTC
clone_size: NA
d_call: NA
j_call: TRBJ2-7
v_call: TRBV6-2/TRBV6-3

cdr3_aa: CSAREDRGEAFF
cdr3_nt: TGCAGTGCTAGAGAAGACAGGGGTGAAGCTTTCTTT
clone_size: medium-sized
d_call: TRBD1
j_call: TRBJ1-1
v_call: TRBV20-1

cdr3_aa: CATMDRRIGELFF
cdr3_nt: TGCGCCACCATGGACAGAAGGATCGGGGAGCTGTTTTTT
clone_size: medium-sized
d_call: NA
j_call: TRBJ2-2
v_call: TRBV5-1

cdr3_aa: CASSTAEYYGYTF
cdr3_nt: TGTGCCAGTTCGACAGCAGAGTACTATGGCTACACCTTC
clone_size: NA
d_call: NA
j_call: TRBJ1-2
v_call: TRBV19

cdr3_aa: CASRGSWELFF
cdr3_nt: TGTGCAAGTAGGGGTTCCTGGGAGCTGTTTTTT
clone_size: many
d_call: NA
j_call: TRBJ2-2
v_call: TRBV19

cdr3_aa: CASSAGQENEKLFF
cdr3_nt: TGTGCCAGCAGTGCGGGACAGGAAAATGAAAAACTGTTTTTT
clone_size: few
d_call: TRBD1
j_call: TRBJ1-4
v_call: TRBV6-1

cdr3_aa: CATSAAGGADYGYTF
cdr3_nt: TGTGCCACCAGTGCAGCAGGGGGCGCCGACTATGGCTACACCTTC
clone_size: few
d_call: TRBD1
j_call: TRBJ1-2
v_call: TRBV24-1

cdr3_aa: CASSLVGGGNYGYTF
cdr3_nt: TGTGCCAGCAGTTTAGTAGGGGGCGGAAACTATGGCTACACCTTC
clone_size: NA
d_call: TRBD1
j_call: TRBJ1-2
v_call: TRBV27

cdr3_aa: CASATGVGETQYF
cdr3_nt: TGCGCCAGCGCCACAGGGGTCGGTGAGACCCAGTACTTC
clone_size: many
d_call: TRBD1
j_call: TRBJ2-5
v_call: TRBV5-1

cdr3_aa: CASSGDWGTGELFF
cdr3_nt: TGTGCCAGTTCGGGGGACTGGGGGACCGGGGAGCTGTTTTTT
clone_size: medium-sized
d_call: NA
j_call: TRBJ2-2
v_call: TRBV19

cdr3_aa: CASSSHRDSYNEQFF
cdr3_nt: TGTGCCAGCAGCTCTCACCGGGACTCGTACAATGAGCAGTTCTTC
clone_size: NA
d_call: NA
j_call: TRBJ2-1
v_call: TRBV11-1

cdr3_aa: CASSLRQGRAFF
cdr3_nt: TGTGCCAGCAGTTTAAGACAGGGGAGGGCTTTCTTT
clone_size: NA
d_call: TRBD1
j_call: TRBJ1-1
v_call: TRBV28

cdr3_aa: CSTSDFLAGVGDTQYF
cdr3_nt: TGCTCCACCAGTGATTTTCTCGCGGGAGTGGGAGATACGCAGTATTTT
clone_size: few
d_call: TRBD2
j_call: TRBJ2-3
v_call: TRBV24-1

cdr3_aa: CASTKQTGSYKYF
cdr3_nt: TGCGCCAGCACTAAACAGACAGGGTCGTACAAGTATTTT
clone_size: many
d_call: TRBD1
j_call: TRBJ2-3
v_call: TRBV10-2

cdr3_aa: CASSQWGIDNEQFF
cdr3_nt: TGTGCCAGCAGCCAATGGGGGATAGACAATGAGCAGTTCTTC
clone_size: many
d_call: NA
j_call: TRBJ2-1
v_call: TRBV3-1

cdr3_aa: CASRYPGSGANVLTF
cdr3_nt: TGTGCCAGTAGGTATCCAGGTTCTGGGGCCAACGTCCTGACTTTC
clone_size: medium-sized
d_call: NA
j_call: TRBJ2-6
v_call: TRBV19

cdr3_aa: CSVEDTYLTGGYEQYF
cdr3_nt: TGCAGCGTTGAAGATACATACCTGACAGGGGGCTACGAGCAGTACTTC
clone_size: few
d_call: TRBD1
j_call: TRBJ2-7
v_call: TRBV29-1

cdr3_aa: CASSWQTGPYEQYF
cdr3_nt: TGTGCCAGCAGCTGGCAGACAGGGCCCTACGAGCAGTACTTC
clone_size: once
d_call: TRBD1
j_call: TRBJ2-7
v_call: TRBV7-8

cdr3_aa: CASSHTSGKGLTYEQYF
cdr3_nt: TGTGCCAGCAGCCATACCTCCGGGAAGGGATTAACCTACGAGCAGTACTTC
clone_size: few
d_call: NA
j_call: TRBJ2-7
v_call: TRBV11-2

cdr3_aa: CASSIGLGGRDEQFF
cdr3_nt: TGTGCCAGTAGTATTGGACTGGGGGGGAGGGATGAGCAGTTCTTC
clone_size: many
d_call: TRBD2
j_call: TRBJ2-1
v_call: TRBV19

cdr3_aa: CASSLASGSGEQYF
cdr3_nt: TGTGCCAGCAGCTTAGCTAGCGGGAGTGGCGAGCAGTACTTC
clone_size: NA
d_call: TRBD2
j_call: TRBJ2-7
v_call: TRBV7-3

cdr3_aa: CASSQDLVSGSSEYEQYF
cdr3_nt: TGTGCCAGCAGCCAAGATCTCGTCAGCGGGTCCTCGGAATACGAGCAGTACTTC
clone_size: NA
d_call: NA
j_call: TRBJ2-7
v_call: TRBV3-1

cdr3_aa: CACIEIGPSYEQYF
cdr3_nt: TGTGCCTGCATTGAGATAGGACCCTCCTACGAGCAGTACTTC
clone_size: NA
d_call: NA
j_call: TRBJ2-7
v_call: TRBV6-1

cdr3_aa: CASSLDGRYGYTF
cdr3_nt: TGTGCCAGCAGCTTGGACGGGAGATATGGCTACACCTTC
clone_size: medium-sized
d_call: NA
j_call: TRBJ1-2
v_call: TRBV5-5

cdr3_aa: CASRRTGSYNEQFF
cdr3_nt: TGTGCCAGCAGACGGACAGGGTCCTACAATGAGCAGTTCTTC
clone_size: medium-sized
d_call: TRBD1
j_call: TRBJ2-1
v_call: TRBV6-1

cdr3_aa: CASIPGTSGSPSETQYF
cdr3_nt: TGTGCCAGCATCCCCGGTACTAGCGGGAGTCCCAGTGAGACCCAGTACTTC
clone_size: NA
d_call: TRBD2
j_call: TRBJ2-5
v_call: TRBV12-3/TRBV12-4

cdr3_aa: CSVPGWGNQPQHF
cdr3_nt: TGCAGCGTTCCGGGCTGGGGGAATCAGCCCCAGCATTTT
clone_size: many
d_call: NA
j_call: TRBJ1-5
v_call: TRBV29-1

cdr3_aa: CASSLVVAASTDTQYF
cdr3_nt: TGCGCCAGCAGCTTGGTAGTAGCGGCTAGCACAGATACGCAGTATTTT
clone_size: NA
d_call: NA
j_call: TRBJ2-3
v_call: TRBV5-1

cdr3_aa: CASSLIGEQFF
cdr3_nt: TGCGCCAGCAGCTTGATAGGGGAGCAGTTCTTC
clone_size: NA
d_call: NA
j_call: TRBJ2-1
v_call: TRBV5-1

cdr3_aa: CATSAPKSNEQFF
cdr3_nt: TGTGCCACCAGTGCTCCAAAGAGTAATGAGCAGTTCTTC
clone_size: many
d_call: NA
j_call: TRBJ2-1
v_call: TRBV24-1

cdr3_aa: CADGLGELFF
cdr3_nt: TGTGCCGACGGGTTAGGGGAGCTGTTTTTT
clone_size: many
d_call: NA
j_call: TRBJ2-2
v_call: TRBV11-2

cdr3_aa: CASSQTPGTGVPYEQYF
cdr3_nt: TGTGCCAGCAGCCAAACCCCAGGGACAGGGGTCCCCTACGAGCAGTACTTC
clone_size: many
d_call: TRBD1
j_call: TRBJ2-7
v_call: TRBV3-1

cdr3_aa: CSVSGLAGFYEQYF
cdr3_nt: TGCAGCGTCTCGGGACTAGCGGGGTTCTACGAGCAGTACTTC
clone_size: NA
d_call: TRBD2
j_call: TRBJ2-7
v_call: TRBV29-1

cdr3_aa: CSANADRGEKYF
cdr3_nt: TGCAGTGCCAATGCAGACCGTGGAGAGAAGTACTTC
clone_size: NA
d_call: NA
j_call: TRBJ2-7
v_call: TRBV20-1

cdr3_aa: CAIHWAGGDTQCF
cdr3_nt: TGTGCCATCCATTGGGCCGGGGGAGATACTCAGTGTTTT
clone_size: few
d_call: NA
j_call: TRBJ2-3
v_call: TRBV6-1

cdr3_aa: CASSSKTSGTDTQYF
cdr3_nt: TGTGCCAGCAGCTCTAAGACTAGCGGGACAGATACGCAGTATTTT
clone_size: medium-sized
d_call: TRBD2
j_call: TRBJ2-3
v_call: TRBV7-9

cdr3_aa: CASSFKGGEQYF
cdr3_nt: TGTGCCAGCAGTTTCAAGGGAGGCGAGCAGTACTTC
clone_size: NA
d_call: NA
j_call: TRBJ2-7
v_call: TRBV28

cdr3_aa: CASSPQGRPNTEAFF
cdr3_nt: TGTGCCAGCTCACCACAGGGAAGGCCGAACACTGAAGCTTTCTTT
clone_size: NA
d_call: NA
j_call: TRBJ1-1
v_call: TRBV18

cdr3_aa: CASSGRGNSGNTIYF
cdr3_nt: TGTGCCAGCAGTGGAAGGGGTAACTCTGGAAACACCATATATTTT
clone_size: many
d_call: NA
j_call: TRBJ1-3
v_call: TRBV5-5

cdr3_aa: CSARDGGGAGETQYF
cdr3_nt: TGCAGTGCTAGAGATGGCGGGGGGGCCGGAGAGACCCAGTACTTC
clone_size: NA
d_call: TRBD2
j_call: TRBJ2-5
v_call: TRBV20-1

cdr3_aa: CASTLSSGAYNEQFF
cdr3_nt: TGTGCCAGCACCCTTTCTAGCGGGGCGTACAATGAGCAGTTCTTC
clone_size: medium-sized
d_call: TRBD2
j_call: TRBJ2-1
v_call: TRBV12-3/TRBV12-4

cdr3_aa: CASSVTGTGVTGELFF
cdr3_nt: TGTGCCAGCAGCGTAACCGGGACAGGGGTTACCGGGGAGCTGTTTTTT
clone_size: medium-sized
d_call: TRBD1
j_call: TRBJ2-2
v_call: TRBV9

cdr3_aa: CASSLLMTALNTEAFF
cdr3_nt: TGCGCCAGCAGCCTACTCATGACGGCCCTTAACACTGAAGCTTTCTTT
clone_size: many
d_call: NA
j_call: TRBJ1-1
v_call: TRBV5-1

cdr3_aa: CASSLKPAGRGYTF
cdr3_nt: TGTGCCAGCAGTTTAAAGCCGGCAGGGAGAGGCTACACCTTC
clone_size: NA
d_call: NA
j_call: TRBJ1-2
v_call: TRBV27

cdr3_aa: CASRYNRVEQYF
cdr3_nt: TGCGCCAGCAGATACAACAGGGTCGAGCAGTACTTC
clone_size: NA
d_call: NA
j_call: TRBJ2-7
v_call: TRBV10-1

cdr3_aa: CASSDKGGNEAFF
cdr3_nt: TGTGCCAGCAGTGACAAGGGGGGTAATGAAGCTTTCTTT
clone_size: many
d_call: NA
j_call: TRBJ1-1
v_call: TRBV6-1

cdr3_aa: CASSSDSSQSSYEQYF
cdr3_nt: TGCGCCAGCAGCTCGGACTCGTCCCAGAGCTCCTACGAGCAGTACTTC
clone_size: NA
d_call: NA
j_call: TRBJ2-7
v_call: TRBV5-1